The 24 T cell receptor beta chains listed next were all sequenced from one sample in a study of blood T cell repertoires in COVID-19. Sequenced by immunoSEQ multiplex PCR; TCRdb stores in-frame clones only, minus some. The sample carries about 380,000 clones, roughly 86% recorded once. Material for sequencing was PBMCs or T cells enriched from blood (not recorded which). The receptor source for this set is a man aged 25 to 40 who had recovered from COVID-19.

The chain recombines TRBV11-2 with TRBJ1-5; a possible D gene is TRBD1 (5 bases). Germline V gene data show CDR1 as SGHAT and CDR2 as FQNNGV. The V and J ends lost 4 bases and 3 bases respectively, with 10 bases between them. The CDR3 extends over 14 amino acids. The CDR3 DNA sequence: TGTGCCAGCAGCTCGGGGACTATCAATCAGCCCCAGCATTTT. This codes for CASSSGTINQPQHF.

V and J are TRBV6-5 and TRBJ2-1; 7 bases map to TRBD1. Germline loops: CDR1 MNHEY, CDR2 SVGAGI. The CDR3 is made up of 14 amino acids. J was trimmed by 2 bases and V by 4 bases; bases with no gene match: 2. This CDR3 reads CASSSTGPYNEQFF. The DNA for the CDR3 is TGTGCCAGCAGTTCGACAGGGCCCTACAATGAGCAGTTCTTC.

The chain is built from TRBV6-4 and TRBJ1-2; D is uncertain. The CDR3 is made up of 14 amino acids. Germline loops: CDR1 MRHNA, CDR2 SNTAGT. V lost 3 bases and J lost 4, with 12 bases in between. CDR3 coding DNA: TGTGCCAGCAGTGAATCTTCACGCGGCTATGGCTACACCTTC. Residues: CASSESSRGYGYTF.

The rearrangement links TRBV6-5 to TRBJ1-4; perhaps TRBD1 as D (6 bases). Trimming stripped 6 bases from V and 6 bases from J, with 17 bases between. The germline gives CDR1 MNHEY, CDR2 SVGAGI. The CDR3 covers 15 residues. CDR3 in amino acids: CASSRGWGRDEKLFF. The CDR3 region has the DNA TGTGCCAGCAGCCGGGGTTGGGGGCGGGATGAAAAACTGTTTTTT.

This chain uses TRBV2 with TRBJ2-1; weak D call: TRBD2 (5 bases). Per germline, CDR1 SNHLY and CDR2 FYNNEI. Trimming cost V 7 bases and J 6 bases, with 10 bases left between them. CDR3 length: 12 residues. The CDR3 reads CASNRGTNEQFF. The DNA of the CDR3 is TGTGCCAGCAACCGGGGAACCAATGAGCAGTTCTTC.

The V call is TRBV7-6, the J call TRBJ2-1; TRBD2 agrees at 9 bases. CDR3 size: 18 residues. V lost 5 bases, J lost 9 bases, and 20 bases stayed unmatched. Germline V gene data show CDR1 as SGHVS and CDR2 as FNYEAQ. This chain's CDR3 is CASSPPRMLAGGDIEQFF. The CDR3 nucleotides read TGTGCCAGCAGCCCGCCAAGGATGCTGGCGGGGGGGGACATTGAGCAGTTCTTC.

The table lists this clone with a few counts. This chain joins TRBV10-2 and TRBJ1-5, with D unresolved. Germline assignment: CDR1 WSHSY and CDR2 SAAADI. The length of the CDR3 is 15 residues. Between the trimmed V and J ends, which lost 3 bases and 4 bases, there was a span of 13 bases. CDR3 region: CASSEVGRGNQPQHF. CDR3 nucleotide sequence: TGCGCCAGCAGTGAAGTCGGCCGGGGAAATCAGCCCCAGCATTTT.

The rearrangement links TRBV27 to TRBJ1-3, with 7 bases identical to TRBD1. CDR1 is MNHEY and CDR2 is SMNVEV in the germline V gene (reference sequence). V shed 6 bases, J shed 2 bases, and the junction held 1 base outside the gene matches. There are 13 residues in the CDR3. As DNA, the CDR3 is TGTGCCAGCAGGACAGGGCCTGGAAACACCATATATTTT. Residues: CASRTGPGNTIYF.

The rearrangement uses TRBV12-5 and TRBJ2-7; no clear D. The germline V gene encodes CDR1 LGHNT and CDR2 FRNRAP. The CDR3 covers 15 residues. V was cut by 1 base and J by 1 base, with 11 bases left in between. In nucleotides, the CDR3 is TGTGCTAGTGGTTTGGGATTAACAGAGTCCTACGAGCAGTACTTC. It translates to CASGLGLTESYEQYF.

This clone was detected many times. The chain combines TRBV27 with TRBJ1-1; 12 nucleotides line up with TRBD1. With 3 bases clipped from V and 5 bases from J, the junction kept 13 bases outside the gene matches. CDR3 length equals 18 residues. Germline V gene data show CDR1 as MNHEY and CDR2 as SMNVEV (reference sequence). The CDR3 DNA reads as TGTGCCAGCAGTTTGGCCGGGACAGGGGGCGGTAGGCGGACTGAAGCTTTCTTT. Its translation is CASSLAGTGGGRRTEAFF.

On this clone: This specimen includes other DNA sequences encoding the same CDR3. J is TRBJ2-7 and V is TRBV6-5, with TRBD1 matching over 8 bases. The J segment lost 3 bases and the V segment lost 3 bases, leaving 1 base of the junction unmatched. CDR3 length: 13 amino acids. Germline CDR1 and CDR2: MNHEY and SVGAGI. CDR3 amino acids: CASSYGTGYEQYF. As DNA, the CDR3 is TGTGCCAGCAGTTATGGGACAGGCTACGAGCAGTACTTC.

This clone occurred a few times. The J gene is TRBJ2-1, the V gene TRBV20-1; 9 bases agree with TRBD2. The V gene's germline CDR1 is DFQATT and CDR2 SNEGSKA (reference sequence). Trimming at V came to 6 bases and at J to 15 bases, leaving 9 bases not matched to a gene. CDR3 length: 11 amino acids. CDR3 sequence reads: CSALKGTSWFF. CDR3 sequence (DNA): TGCAGTGCCCTTAAAGGGACTAGCTGGTTCTTC.

The chain employs TRBV7-8 and TRBJ1-3; D not resolved. Trimming left V 3 bases short and J 0 bases short, with 15 bases between. The CDR3 sequence is 17 residues long. Germline CDR1 SGHVS, CDR2 FQNEAQ. Here the CDR3 DNA reads TGTGCCAGCAGCTTCGAGCCATCGGGAATCTCTGGAAACACCATATATTTT. This codes for CASSFEPSGISGNTIYF. Complete variable domain (other parts from reference TRBV7-8 and TRBJ1-3): GAGVSQSPRYKVAKRGQDVALRCDPISGHVSLFWYQQALGQGPEFLTYFQNEAQLDKSGLPSDRFFAERPEGSVSTLKIQRTQQEDSAVYLCASSFEPSGISGNTIYFGEGSWLTVV.

This chain links TRBV30 with TRBJ1-1, with D possibly matching TRBD1 (6 bases). This CDR3 region has 14 residues. V lost 3 bases, J lost 5 bases, and 16 bases lay in between. CDR1 GTSNPN and CDR2 SVGIG come from the germline V gene (reference sequence). The CDR3 is CAWSGQTHGTEAFF. CDR3 bases: TGTGCCTGGAGCGGACAGACCCATGGGACTGAAGCTTTCTTT.

The chain carries TRBV19 and TRBJ1-2, with TRBD1 as a possible D gene (5 bases). The V and J ends lost 3 bases and 3 bases respectively, with 8 bases between them. The germline gives CDR1 LNHDA, CDR2 SQIVND (reference sequence). The length of the CDR3 is 13 residues. The CDR3 reads CASSIREDYGYTF. As DNA, the CDR3 is TGTGCCAGTAGTATCAGGGAGGACTATGGCTACACCTTC.

This sequence joins TRBV10-3 and TRBJ1-1; possible D gene TRBD1, 5 bases. Trimming cost V 3 bases and J 5 bases, with 13 bases left between them. Germline CDR1 reads ENHRY; CDR2 reads SYGVKD. CDR3 length equals 14 residues. As DNA, the CDR3 is TGTGCCATCAGTGATCTATCTTCAGGGACTGAAGCTTTCTTT. This translates into CAISDLSSGTEAFF.

This chain joins TRBV5-4 and TRBJ2-5; 13 bases agree with TRBD2. Germline trimming cut 2 bases from V and 5 bases from J; bases unmatched to any gene: 6. The CDR3 covers 16 residues. In germline, CDR1 is SGHNT, CDR2 YYREEE (reference sequence). The CDR3 reads CASSFPGLAGRETQYF. DNA for the CDR3: TGTGCCAGCAGCTTTCCGGGACTAGCGGGGCGCGAGACCCAGTACTTC.

The V gene is TRBV27, the J gene TRBJ1-1, with D perhaps TRBD1 (6 bases). The CDR3 is 16 amino acids. The germline CDR1 and CDR2 sequences are MNHEY and SMNVEV (reference sequence). Deletions cut 4 bases from V and 1 base from J, with 16 bases between. CDR3: CASSYRSQGKNTEAFF. The DNA for the CDR3 is TGTGCCAGCAGTTACAGATCACAGGGAAAGAACACTGAAGCTTTCTTT.

The chain carries TRBV5-1 and TRBJ2-7, with TRBD2 matching over 9 bases. Germline V gene data show CDR1 as SGHRS and CDR2 as YFSETQ. The V segment lost 4 bases and the J segment 4 bases; nucleotides outside the gene matches: 12. This CDR3 contains 16 residues. The CDR3 region is CASSLASGTKLYEQYF. Here the CDR3 DNA reads TGCGCCAGCAGCCTAGCTAGCGGGACAAAACTATACGAGCAGTACTTC.

This chain joins TRBV6-5 and TRBJ1-4; D is ambiguous. This CDR3 is 12 amino acids long. CDR1 is MNHEY and CDR2 is SVGAGI in the germline V gene. Trimming stripped 6 bases from V and 5 bases from J, with 7 bases between. Here the CDR3 DNA reads TGTGCCAGCAGATCCGGGAATGAAAAACTGTTTTTT. Protein: CASRSGNEKLFF.

Concerning this clone: The junction does not match germline at one end; this may be a read error. J is TRBJ1-1 and V is TRBV4-1; TRBD1 aligns across 7 bases. CDR1 is MGHRA, CDR2 YSYEKL, per germline. CDR3 size: 15 residues. CDR3 residues: CASSPRGVGNAEAFF. The CDR3 coding sequence is TGCGCCAGCAGCCCCAGGGGGGTGGGGAACGCTGAAGCTTTCTTT.

The rearrangement links TRBV12-3 or TRBV12-4 to TRBJ2-1; 8 nucleotides match TRBD1. V was pared by 5 bases and J by 10 bases, with 7 bases of the junction left unmatched. The CDR3 length is 13 residues. CDR3 nucleotides: TGTGCCAGCAGTGTAGGGACAGGAAGGGAGCAGTTCTTC. Translation: CASSVGTGREQFF.

The CDR3 loop is CASSFQAGLQYF. CDR3 nucleotide sequence: TGTGCCAGCAGTTTCCAAGCGGGGTTGCAGTATTTT. The chain carries TRBV2 and TRBJ2-3; 7 bases are shared with TRBD2. This CDR3 has 12 residues. Germline V gene sequence: CDR1 SNHLY, CDR2 FYNNEI. The ends lost 5 bases at V and 11 bases at J; junction bases unmatched: 7.

The chain has TRBV12-3 or TRBV12-4 and TRBJ1-2, with a tentative D call TRBD1 (6 bases). The CDR3 totals 13 residues. V dropped 2 bases and J dropped 8 bases, with 12 bases sitting between them. CDR3 residues: CASSLYREGGYTF. DNA of the CDR3: TGTGCCAGCAGTTTATACAGGGAGGGAGGCTACACCTTC.